These 28 T cell receptor beta chains originate from one sample sequenced in a study of technical replicates of blood from a few donors. The method was immunoSEQ multiplex PCR; TCRdb's version includes in-frame clones alone and lacks a portion of them. The sample lists 55,000 to 75,000 clones, over 80% seen once, with under 0.45% in the top ten. Sequencing was done on a sample of T cells isolated from PBMCs. These receptors were collected from a human donor in good health.

The rearrangement links TRBV25-1 to TRBJ1-1; TRBD1 agrees at 8 bases. Germline V gene data show CDR1 as MGHDK and CDR2 as SYGVNS. V lost 5 bases, J lost 6 bases, and 8 bases stayed unmatched. The CDR3 has 14 amino acids. CDR3 sequence: CASSPSGQGPEAFF. DNA for the CDR3: TGTGCCAGCAGTCCATCCGGACAGGGCCCTGAAGCTTTCTTT.

This clone was observed once. This sequence joins TRBV30 and TRBJ2-7; tentative D call: TRBD2 (6 bases). This CDR3 contains 15 residues. Germline lookup yields CDR1 GTSNPN and CDR2 SVGIG (reference sequence). V was shortened by 0 bases and J by 3 bases, with 15 bases between the two germline ends. CDR3 DNA: TGTGCCTGGAGTGTCCGACTAGGAAAGATCTACGAGCAGTACTTC. It encodes CAWSVRLGKIYEQYF.

This clone was detected only a few times. The genes are TRBV19 and TRBJ2-7; no reliable D call. The CDR3 sequence is 12 residues long. Germline V gene sequence: CDR1 LNHDA, CDR2 SQIVND (reference sequence). Trimming removed 5 bases from V and 1 base from J, with 6 bases in between. The CDR3 nucleotides are TGTGCCAGTAGTGACAATTCCTACGAGCAGTACTTC. Its protein is CASSDNSYEQYF. Looking up the rest from reference TRBV19 and TRBJ2-7 gives the full variable domain: DGGITQSPKYLFRKEGQNVTLSCEQNLNHDAMYWYRQDPGQGLRLIYYSQIVNDFQKGDIAEGYSVSREKKESFPLTVTSAQKNPTAFYLCASSDNSYEQYFGPGTRLTVT.

This chain joins TRBV7-6 and TRBJ2-2; the D is unclear. V shed 1 base and J shed 3 bases, with 9 bases lying between them. The CDR3 extends over 15 amino acids. Germline V CDR1 and CDR2: SGHVS, FNYEAQ. The CDR3 nucleotides read TGTGCCAGCAGCTTAGACGGTTCCGACACCGGGGAGCTGTTTTTT. Translating gives CASSLDGSDTGELFF. Drawing the rest from reference TRBV7-6 and TRBJ2-2, the complete variable domain is GAGVSQSPRYKVTKRGQDVALRCDPISGHVSLYWYRQALGQGPEFLTYFNYEAQQDKSGLPNDRFSAERPEGSISTLTIQRTEQRDSAMYRCASSLDGSDTGELFFGEGSRLTVL.

The chain joins TRBV4-2 to TRBJ2-3; D remains ambiguous. V dropped 0 bases and J dropped 2 bases, with 12 bases sitting between them. Germline loops: CDR1 LGHNA, CDR2 YNFKEQ. The CDR3 has 16 amino acids. The CDR3 loop is CASSQDSSVDTDTQYF. The CDR3 DNA sequence: TGTGCCAGCAGCCAAGATTCCAGCGTAGACACAGATACGCAGTATTTT.

V and J are TRBV29-1 and TRBJ2-7; 9 nucleotides align to TRBD1. The V gene's germline CDR1 is SQVTM and CDR2 ANQGSEA. J lost 2 bases, V lost 5 bases, and 4 bases had no gene match. This CDR3 spans 13 amino acids. As DNA, the CDR3 is TGCAGCGTTAAGGACAGGGGCCCCTACGAGCAGTACTTC. Translating it yields CSVKDRGPYEQYF.

The chain joins TRBV7-6 to TRBJ1-2; TRBD1 aligns across 7 bases. Germline CDR1 is SGHVS and CDR2 is FNYEAQ. The CDR3 spans 15 residues. The V and J ends lost 1 base and 6 bases, in that order; junction bases with no gene match: 8. The CDR3 reads CASSLVRPGGDGYTF. As DNA, the CDR3 is TGTGCCAGCAGCTTAGTCAGGCCAGGGGGAGATGGCTACACCTTC.

The gene calls are TRBV5-1 and TRBJ2-1, with D possibly matching TRBD1 (6 bases). V shed 4 bases and J shed 0 bases, with 11 bases lying between them. The CDR3 consists of 15 residues. CDR1 is SGHRS and CDR2 is YFSETQ in the germline V gene. The CDR3 protein is CASSPGVSSYNEQFF. In DNA form, the CDR3 reads TGCGCCAGCAGCCCAGGGGTTAGCTCCTACAATGAGCAGTTCTTC.

This chain links TRBV11-2 with TRBJ2-1; a possible D gene is TRBD2 (6 bases). V was cut by 4 bases and J by 9 bases, with 22 bases left in between. Germline V gene lookup returns CDR1 SGHAT and CDR2 FQNNGV. The CDR3 spans 16 residues. CDR3: CASSYVGGVMEPEQFF. The CDR3, as DNA: TGTGCCAGCAGCTACGTGGGGGGAGTGATGGAGCCTGAGCAGTTCTTC. Filled out from reference TRBV11-2 and TRBJ2-1, the complete variable domain reads EAGVAQSPRYKIIEKRQSVAFWCNPISGHATLYWYQQILGQGPKLLIQFQNNGVVDDSQLPKDRFSAERLKGVDSTLKIQPAKLEDSAVYLCASSYVGGVMEPEQFFGPGTRLTVL.

This rearrangement joins TRBV29-1 to TRBJ1-1; D remains unclear. Germline V gene data show CDR1 as SQVTM and CDR2 as ANQGSEA. The V end lost 6 bases, the J end lost 2 bases, and 10 bases lay between the germline ends. The CDR3 consists of 12 residues. In DNA, the CDR3 is TGCAGCGTAAGCGTACAAAACACTGAAGCTTTCTTT. This sequence encodes CSVSVQNTEAFF.

V is TRBV11-3 and J is TRBJ2-7, with D perhaps matching TRBD1 (5 bases). Trimming left V 2 bases short and J 4 bases short, with 12 bases between. CDR3 length: 14 amino acids. From germline, CDR1 is SGHNT and CDR2 YENEEA. The CDR3: CASSLNGQGYEQYF. For the CDR3, the DNA is TGTGCCAGCAGCTTAAATGGGCAGGGATACGAGCAGTACTTC.

J is TRBJ1-2 and V is TRBV28, with 10 positions matching TRBD1. The CDR3 has 16 residues. CDR1 and CDR2 (germline): MDHEN, SYDVKM. Unmatched junction bases numbered 5, after V lost 1 base and J lost 3 bases. CDR3 DNA: TGTGCCAGCAGTTTATCCGGGACAGGGGCGCACTATGGCTACACCTTC. Amino acids: CASSLSGTGAHYGYTF.

This chain joins TRBV7-9 and TRBJ2-7, with D possibly being TRBD1 (6 bases). Per germline, CDR1 SEHNR and CDR2 FQNEAQ (reference sequence). Trimming took off 6 bases at V and 3 bases at J, with 12 bases between the two ends. This CDR3 region has 13 residues. DNA for the CDR3: TGTGCCAGCAGTAAATTGACAGGCTACGAGCAGTACTTC. Amino acids: CASSKLTGYEQYF.

This sequence joins TRBV7-9 and TRBJ2-1; 8 nucleotides line up with TRBD2. Germline values: CDR1 SEHNR, CDR2 FQNEAQ (reference sequence). The CDR3 runs 15 residues. The V and J ends lost 5 bases and 7 bases, in that order; junction bases with no gene match: 10. The CDR3 DNA follows: TGTGCCAGCAGCCCGCCTAGCGGGCTCGGGAATGAGCAGTTCTTC. It is translated as CASSPPSGLGNEQFF.

The chain uses TRBV5-6 and TRBJ1-3; no reliable D call. Germline CDR1 reads SGHDT; CDR2 reads YYEEEE. The CDR3 extends over 16 amino acids. Trimming pared 3 bases from V and 0 bases from J, leaving 13 bases between. Written as DNA, the CDR3 is TGTGCCAGCAGCTACCAAGACCGGAGCTCTGGAAACACCATATATTTT. Amino acid sequence: CASSYQDRSSGNTIYF.

The gene calls are TRBV21-1 and TRBJ1-1; the table names TRBD1, a call not compared with the DNA. TRBV21-1 corresponds to a pseudogene. The CDR3 totals 13 residues. CDR3 in amino acids: CASSKGQVAEAFF. As DNA, the CDR3 is TGTGCCAGCAGCAAAGGACAGGTCGCTGAAGCTTTCTTT.

The CDR3 DNA sequence: TGTGCCAGCAGTCCCGGGGGGAGTGAAAAACTGTTTTTT. Its protein product is CASSPGGSEKLFF. The chain joins TRBV7-2 to TRBJ1-4; D may be TRBD1 (5 bases). V was shortened by 6 bases and J by 7 bases, with 12 bases between the two germline ends. Germline V gene lookup returns CDR1 SGHTA and CDR2 FQGNSA. CDR3 length: 13 amino acids.

This sequence joins TRBV4-1 and TRBJ2-2; D gene uncertain. The CDR3 sequence is 15 residues long. Germline-derived CDR1 and CDR2 are MGHRA and YSYEKL. V lost 0 bases and J lost 6, with 11 bases in between. CDR3 loop: CASSQDRVSSGELFF. Here the CDR3 DNA reads TGCGCCAGCAGCCAAGACCGGGTGAGCTCCGGGGAGCTGTTTTTT.

The V call is TRBV6-5, the J call TRBJ1-1; D not resolved. Trimming took 6 bases from V and 1 from J, leaving 3 bases between them. The germline V gene encodes CDR1 MNHEY and CDR2 SVGAGI. This CDR3 region has 11 residues. CDR3 coding DNA: TGTGCCAGCAGCCGGAACACTGAAGCTTTCTTT. The encoded protein is CASSRNTEAFF.

V usage is TRBV7-2 and J usage is TRBJ2-5; the match to TRBD2 covers 8 bases. V lost 1 base, J lost 2 bases, and 6 bases stayed unmatched. The CDR3 extends over 16 amino acids. Germline loops: CDR1 SGHTA, CDR2 FQGNSA. In nucleotides, the CDR3 is TGTGCCAGCAGCTTAGTATGGCTAGCGGGTCAAGAGACCCAGTACTTC. It specifies CASSLVWLAGQETQYF.

The V call is TRBV6-5, the J call TRBJ1-1; TRBD1 matches 9 bases. The length of the CDR3 is 13 residues. The V gene end was trimmed by 6 bases and the J gene end by 11 bases; junction bases not matched to a gene: 10. Germline V gives CDR1 MNHEY, CDR2 SVGAGI. CDR3 nucleotides: TGTGCCAGCAGCCAGACAGGGGGAGGGCGTGCTTTCTTT. This codes for CASSQTGGGRAFF.

This chain links TRBV19 with TRBJ2-1; 8 positions agree with TRBD2. Germline values: CDR1 LNHDA, CDR2 SQIVND (reference sequence). Trimming cost V 7 bases and J 10 bases; bases outside gene matches: 12. CDR3 size: 14 residues. CDR3 sequence reads: CASTYLLSGGEQFF. The CDR3 DNA sequence: TGTGCCAGTACCTATCTCCTGTCGGGGGGGGAGCAGTTCTTC.

The chain links TRBV28 to TRBJ2-1, with TRBD2 identical over 10 bases. Per the germline V gene, CDR1 is MDHEN and CDR2 is SYDVKM. Losses at the gene ends were 2 bases for V and 5 bases for J; bases not matched to a gene: 6. This CDR3 contains 16 residues. CDR3 coding DNA: TGTGCCAGCAGTTTAGCTAGACTAGCGGGCCACAATGAGCAGTTCTTC. It yields the protein CASSLARLAGHNEQFF.

The sample holds a few counts of this clone. The chain employs TRBV19 and TRBJ2-7, with 9 bases aligning to TRBD1. J lost 2 bases, V lost 5 bases, and 10 bases had no gene match. The CDR3 has 16 residues. Germline V CDR1 and CDR2: LNHDA, SQIVND (reference sequence). CDR3 region: CASSRTGTGLAYEQYF. The CDR3 nucleotides read TGTGCCAGTAGTCGCACCGGGACAGGGCTAGCCTACGAGCAGTACTTC.

This chain connects TRBV15 to TRBJ2-7, with D perhaps TRBD1 (6 bases). Germline-derived CDR1 and CDR2 are LNHNV and YYDKDF (reference sequence). The CDR3 sequence is 14 residues long. V shed 0 bases and J shed 1 base, with 7 bases lying between them. CDR3 sequence reads: CATSREGTSYEQYF. DNA for the CDR3: TGTGCCACCAGCAGAGAAGGGACATCCTACGAGCAGTACTTC.

The rearrangement uses TRBV28 and TRBJ1-1; 7 bases align to TRBD1. The CDR3 has 14 amino acids. The trim removed 7 bases at V and 3 bases at J, leaving 8 bases unmatched. Germline V gene sequence: CDR1 MDHEN, CDR2 SYDVKM. CDR3 nucleotide sequence: TGTGCCAGCACCCAGGCGGGACAGTACACTGAAGCTTTCTTT. This encodes CASTQAGQYTEAFF. Full variable domain (missing parts from reference TRBV28 and TRBJ1-1): DVKVTQSSRYLVKRTGEKVFLECVQDMDHENMFWYRQDPGLGLRLIYFSYDVKMKEKGDIPEGYSVSREKKERFSLILESASTNQTSMYLCASTQAGQYTEAFFGQGTRLTVV.

This rearrangement joins TRBV11-2 to TRBJ1-1, with TRBD1 identical over 11 bases. The CDR3 contains 15 residues. Germline CDR1 and CDR2: SGHAT and FQNNGV. The V segment lost 4 bases and the J segment 1 base; nucleotides outside the gene matches: 2. CDR3 region: CASSSGQGANTEAFF. CDR3 nucleotides: TGTGCCAGCAGCTCAGGACAGGGGGCGAACACTGAAGCTTTCTTT. Drawing the rest from reference TRBV11-2 and TRBJ1-1, the complete variable domain is EAGVAQSPRYKIIEKRQSVAFWCNPISGHATLYWYQQILGQGPKLLIQFQNNGVVDDSQLPKDRFSAERLKGVDSTLKIQPAKLEDSAVYLCASSSGQGANTEAFFGQGTRLTVV.

The chain joins TRBV7-8 to TRBJ1-5; 7 nucleotides match TRBD1. V lost 5 bases and J lost 5; bases outside the gene matches: 12. CDR3 length: 16 amino acids. CDR1 SGHVS and CDR2 FQNEAQ come from the germline V gene. CDR3 region: CASSRMTGRADQPQHF. In DNA form, the CDR3 reads TGTGCCAGCAGCCGGATGACAGGGCGGGCGGATCAGCCCCAGCATTTT.